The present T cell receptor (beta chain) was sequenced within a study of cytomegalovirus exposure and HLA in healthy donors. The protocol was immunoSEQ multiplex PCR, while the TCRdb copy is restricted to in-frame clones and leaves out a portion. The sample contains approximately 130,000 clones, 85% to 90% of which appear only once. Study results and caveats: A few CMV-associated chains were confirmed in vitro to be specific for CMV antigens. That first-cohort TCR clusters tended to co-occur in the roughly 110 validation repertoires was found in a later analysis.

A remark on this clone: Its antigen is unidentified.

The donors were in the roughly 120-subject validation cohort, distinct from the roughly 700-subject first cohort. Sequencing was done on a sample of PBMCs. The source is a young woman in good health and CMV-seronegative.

In nucleotides, the CDR3 is TGTGCCAGCAGCCCTGACAGACGTCGGGAAAAACTGTTTTTT. Translation: CASSPDRRREKLFF. The chain joins TRBV28 to TRBJ1-4; TRBD1 is a possible D gene (5 bases). The V gene lost 6 bases and the J gene lost 8 bases, with 16 bases spanning the gap. Germline-derived CDR1 and CDR2 are MDHEN and SYDVKM. The CDR3 length is 14 residues.